The 13 T cell receptor beta chains reported below all come from one sample, sequenced in a study of blood T cell repertoires in COVID-19. Data came from immunoSEQ multiplex PCR; TCRdb stores just in-frame clones and leaves some out. The sample includes 90,000 to 150,000 clones, about 83% of them seen just once. Sample: peripheral blood. These receptors came from a man between 65 and 79 years old with acute or convalescent COVID-19.

The rearrangement uses TRBV10-3 and TRBJ1-2; TRBD1 matches 10 bases. This CDR3 contains 15 residues. Looked up from germline, CDR1 is ENHRY and CDR2 is SYGVKD. Trimming cost V 0 bases and J 7 bases; bases outside gene matches: 5. This CDR3 reads CAISESFGDRGGYTF. DNA of the CDR3: TGTGCCATCAGTGAGTCGTTCGGGGACAGGGGTGGCTACACCTTC.

The chain combines TRBV28 with TRBJ2-5; D is perhaps TRBD1 (5 bases). Per germline, CDR1 MDHEN and CDR2 SYDVKM. The CDR3 totals 14 residues. The ends were cut back, 5 bases at V and 5 bases at J, with 15 bases in the middle. This CDR3 is CASSEDWGLETQYF. In nucleotides, the CDR3 is TGTGCCAGCAGTGAAGATTGGGGCCTGGAGACCCAGTACTTC.

The chain uses TRBV9 and TRBJ2-1, with 7 bases identical to TRBD2. V was clipped by 3 bases and J by 3 bases; unmatched bases: 6. The CDR3 loop spans 15 amino acids. Germline V gene lookup returns CDR1 SGDLS and CDR2 YYNGEE. The CDR3 loop reads CASSGGLGVYNEQFF. In DNA, the CDR3 is TGTGCCAGCAGCGGAGGACTAGGGGTCTACAATGAGCAGTTCTTC.

The chain carries TRBV27 and TRBJ2-7; the D is unclear. From germline, CDR1 is MNHEY and CDR2 SMNVEV (reference sequence). CDR3 length equals 15 residues. The V and J ends lost 5 bases and 2 bases respectively, with 16 bases between them. In DNA form, the CDR3 reads TGTGCCAGCAGTCCGCAACCAGCGACCACCTACGAGCAGTACTTC. Protein product: CASSPQPATTYEQYF.

The chain carries TRBV27 and TRBJ2-7; possibly TRBD1 for D (5 bases). Trimming took off 3 bases at V and 2 bases at J, with 8 bases between the two ends. This CDR3 region has 13 residues. Germline values: CDR1 MNHEY, CDR2 SMNVEV (reference sequence). The chain's CDR3 is CASSFAGPYEQYF. Here the CDR3 DNA reads TGTGCCAGCAGTTTTGCAGGGCCCTACGAGCAGTACTTC.

The rearrangement joins TRBV3-1 (or the pseudogene TRBV3-2) to TRBJ1-2, with 10 bases lining up with TRBD1. The CDR3 runs to 13 residues. Trimming removed 8 bases from V and 3 bases from J; junction bases left unmatched: 3. Germline CDR1 reads LGHDT; CDR2 reads YNNKEL (reference sequence). The CDR3 here is CASRGTGDYGYTF. DNA for the CDR3: TGTGCCAGCCGTGGGACAGGGGACTATGGCTACACCTTC.

The chain recombines TRBV9 with TRBJ1-4, with TRBD1 matching 8 bases. Trimming removed 4 bases from V and 5 bases from J; junction bases left unmatched: 1. In germline, CDR1 is SGDLS, CDR2 YYNGEE. This CDR3 has 13 residues. This chain's CDR3 is CASSRDRNEKLFF. In DNA form, the CDR3 reads TGTGCCAGCAGCCGGGACAGGAATGAAAAACTGTTTTTT.

V is TRBV5-1 and J is TRBJ2-1; 11 nucleotides line up with TRBD2. The CDR3 extends over 16 amino acids. Unmatched junction bases numbered 9, after V lost 3 bases and J lost 7 bases. Germline-derived CDR1 and CDR2 are SGHRS and YFSETQ. CDR3 sequence reads: CASSYRSGRAGNEQFF. CDR3 coding DNA: TGCGCCAGCAGCTACCGTAGCGGGAGGGCCGGTAATGAGCAGTTCTTC.

As for this clone: Other DNA sequences of this sample code for an identical CDR3. This chain uses TRBV18 with TRBJ2-3, with TRBD1 matching 7 bases. The germline CDR1 and CDR2 sequences are KGHSH and LQKENI. The CDR3 runs to 15 residues. Trimming took 3 bases from V and 1 from J; bases not matched to a gene: 4. CDR3 sequence (DNA): TGTGCCAGCTCACCTTTACAGGGGCGCACAGATACGCAGTATTTT. Protein sequence: CASSPLQGRTDTQYF.

The V and J genes are TRBV27 and TRBJ1-2, with 7 bases matching TRBD1. Germline CDR1 MNHEY, CDR2 SMNVEV (reference sequence). V gave up 6 bases and J gave up 3 bases; unmatched junction bases: 7. This CDR3 region has 14 residues. The CDR3 coding sequence is TGTGCCAGCAGACCTTCCGGGACAGACTATGGCTACACCTTC. It codes for CASRPSGTDYGYTF.

This chain uses TRBV28 with TRBJ1-6; D might be TRBD1 (6 bases). The germline V and J ends were trimmed by 5 bases and 8 bases, with 13 bases remaining between them. This CDR3 is 14 amino acids long. CDR1 and CDR2 from the germline V gene are MDHEN and SYDVKM. The CDR3 loop is CASSLQGRDSPLHF. CDR3 nucleotide sequence: TGTGCCAGCAGTCTACAGGGTCGCGATTCACCCCTCCACTTT.

CDR3 bases: TGTGCCAGCAGTTTAAGATGGGGACAGGGGGCTAGCGGGGGAATAAAAATCCTCTACAATGAGCAGTTCTTC. It translates to CASSLRWGQGASGGIKILYNEQFF. The chain joins TRBV28 to TRBJ2-1, with 12 bases that match TRBD1. V shed 2 bases, J shed 3 bases, and the junction held 26 bases outside the gene matches. Germline V gives CDR1 MDHEN, CDR2 SYDVKM. The CDR3 consists of 24 residues.

In this sample, this clone turned up once. This chain joins TRBV5-1 and TRBJ2-3, with D perhaps matching TRBD1 (6 bases). The CDR3 sequence is 14 residues long. The germline CDR1 and CDR2 sequences are SGHRS and YFSETQ. Between the trimmed V and J ends, which lost 1 base and 6 bases, there was a span of 12 bases. The CDR3 reads CASSLFGGGDTQYF. The CDR3 coding sequence is TGCGCCAGCAGCTTGTTTGGGGGCGGCGATACGCAGTATTTT.